A selection of T cell receptor beta chains follows, all from one sample in a study of shared clonotypes between healthy human individuals. TCRdb keeps only in-frame clones here, not all; method: immunoSEQ multiplex PCR. Counted here are 2 million to 2.5 million clones, 95% occurring once; the ten biggest clones make up more than 0.1%. The source material was naive CD4+ T cells sorted from blood. The source is a young man in good health. The CDR3 runs from the conserved cysteine through the conserved F or W. Not all rows give a size; the values are once, few, many and, for expanded clones, a class.

-	TRBJ1-1	TRBV6-5	CASSYSRTGGTEAFF
-	TRBJ1-1	TRBV7-3	CASSSQGKTEAFF
few	TRBJ1-1	TRBV7-9	CASSLEQNTEAFF
-	TRBJ1-5	TRBV4-1	CASSHPGGGSQPQHF
-	TRBJ2-5	TRBV29-1	CSVEDLGSGQYF
-	TRBJ2-3	TRBV10-3	CAISESVIGKGATFTDTQYF
-	TRBJ2-7	TRBV28	CASSLAGPYEQYF
-	TRBJ2-1	TRBV5-5	CASSPIRASLSEQFF
-	TRBJ2-7	TRBV19	CASSNRDRGRPLSYEQYF
-	TRBJ1-6	TRBV10-2	CASSEPGQGVAHNSPLHF
-	TRBJ2-5	TRBV7-2	CASSRVIAGHQETQYF
once	TRBJ1-4	TRBV6-5	CASSWQRDEKLFF
once	TRBJ1-1	TRBV2	CASSIKEAFF
-	TRBJ2-1	TRBV5-1	CASSLERNYNEQFF
once	TRBJ1-6	TRBV28	CASSSPDVSGYNSPLHF
-	TRBJ1-1	TRBV7-2	CASSLNAGLGQEAFF
-	TRBJ1-1	TRBV6-4	CASSELTTAVEAFF
-	TRBJ2-5	TRBV25-1	CASRGTLAGGMETQYF
-	TRBJ2-3	TRBV11-2	CASSFGQGAPDTQYF
-	TRBJ1-2	TRBV23-1	CAVERGGYGYTF
once	TRBJ2-1	TRBV6-5	CASSYQTSGWYNEQFF
once	TRBJ2-1	TRBV6-1	CASSEEGAIRNEQFF
once	TRBJ1-1	TRBV5-1	CASSLQTGANTEAFF
-	TRBJ2-2	TRBV10-3	CAISDSGAGELFF
-	TRBJ2-7	TRBV5-4	CASSFGTSGTRNHEQYF
-	TRBJ2-3	TRBV18	CASSPVGGAEYF
-	TRBJ2-7	TRBV19	CASSTRNEQYF
-	TRBJ1-1	TRBV25-1	CASTPGGARKAFF
-	TRBJ2-1	TRBV18	CASSPFRGDSYNEQFF
-	TRBJ2-3	TRBV4-1	CASSQAVFGLRPRTQYF
-	TRBJ1-4	TRBV6-5	CASSFLTGPTNEKLFF
-	TRBJ2-5	TRBV27	CASSSNPSGTGRKTQYF
-	TRBJ1-1	TRBV25-1	CASSELGSTEAFF
once	TRBJ2-6	TRBV7-2	CASSLGQPGANVLTF
-	TRBJ1-6	TRBV7-2	CASSLETGLGSPLHF
-	TRBJ1-6	TRBV18	CASSPGGDNSPLHF
-	TRBJ2-1	TRBV11-2	CASSLSGRLYNEQFF
-	TRBJ2-1	TRBV9	CASSAPPGTNLNEQFF
many	TRBJ1-4	TRBV4-3	CASSHAPGPFNEKLFF
-	TRBJ1-2	TRBV7-9	CASSLGAGGDYGYTF
-	TRBJ1-5	TRBV19	CASSGVGSNQPQHF
once	TRBJ1-6	TRBV10-3	CAISESTVPNSPLHF
-	TRBJ1-2	TRBV5-1	CASRTGTSFFGYTF
-	TRBJ2-3	TRBV18	CASSPPGWGQGTDTQYF
-	TRBJ1-6	TRBV14	CASSTSSYNSPLHF
-	TRBJ2-1	TRBV7-9	CASSSSGSPPYNEQFF
-	TRBJ1-1	TRBV10-3	CAISEDRAEAFF
-	TRBJ2-5	TRBV7-9	CASSLGGSGPSGIDF
-	TRBJ1-1	TRBV18	CASSRPLGDSSGNTEAFF
-	TRBJ2-7	TRBV7-8	CASSLVSSSYYEQYF
-	TRBJ2-3	TRBV5-1	CASSQTSGVNTQYF
-	TRBJ2-3	TRBV5-1	CASSWTRAGESTDTQYF
-	TRBJ1-1	TRBV4-1	CASSQPQTGPGGTEAFF